This T cell receptor beta chain was sequenced during a study of cytomegalovirus exposure and HLA in healthy donors. The length of the CDR3 is 12 residues. Germline values: CDR1 SGHNT, CDR2 YYREEE (reference sequence). V was trimmed by 4 bases and J by 9 bases, leaving 11 bases between them. Study-wide results and caveats: Among TCR beta chains, those listed as cytomegalovirus-associated numbered over 150. In a later analysis, HLA-associated beta chains showed higher expansion and lower generation probabilities than comparable chains.

With 60 Vbeta and 13 Jbeta primers, the PCR was carried out. Sequenced by immunoSEQ multiplex PCR; TCRdb stores in-frame clones only, minus some. The sample carries roughly 200,000 clones, about three quarters recorded once. Comments on this clone: Its antigen is as yet unknown.

The V call is TRBV5-4, the J call TRBJ2-1, with unresolved D. The source material was PBMCs. This receptor was taken from a woman aged 55 to 70 in good health and CMV-seropositive. Here the CDR3 DNA reads TGTGCCAGCAGCACCCGTGGTAGTGAGCAGTTCTTC. It is translated as CASSTRGSEQFF. Complete variable domain (other parts from reference TRBV5-4 and TRBJ2-1): ETGVTQSPTHLIKTRGQQVTLRCSSQSGHNTVSWYQQALGQGPQFIFQYYREEENGRGNFPPRFSGLQFPNYSSELNVNALELDDSALYLCASSTRGSEQFFGPGTRLTVL.